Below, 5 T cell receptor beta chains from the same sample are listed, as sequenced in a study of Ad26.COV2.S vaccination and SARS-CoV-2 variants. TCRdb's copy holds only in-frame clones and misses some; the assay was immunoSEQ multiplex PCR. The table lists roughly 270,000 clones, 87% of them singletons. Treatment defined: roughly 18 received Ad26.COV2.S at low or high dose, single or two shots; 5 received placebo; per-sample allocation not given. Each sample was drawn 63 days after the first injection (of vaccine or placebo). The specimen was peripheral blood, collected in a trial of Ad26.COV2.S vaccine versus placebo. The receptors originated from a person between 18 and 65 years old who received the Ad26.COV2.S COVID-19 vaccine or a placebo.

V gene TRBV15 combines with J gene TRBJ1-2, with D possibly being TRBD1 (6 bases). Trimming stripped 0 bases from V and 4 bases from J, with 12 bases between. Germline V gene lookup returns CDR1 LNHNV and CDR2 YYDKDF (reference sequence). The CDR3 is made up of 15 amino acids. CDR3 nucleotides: TGTGCCACCAGCAGAGAGTCAGGGGTGACCTATGGCTACACCTTC. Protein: CATSRESGVTYGYTF.

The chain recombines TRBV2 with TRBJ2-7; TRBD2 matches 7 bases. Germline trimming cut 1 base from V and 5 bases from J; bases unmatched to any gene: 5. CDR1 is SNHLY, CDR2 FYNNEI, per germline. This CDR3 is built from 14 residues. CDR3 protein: CASSEVGGEDEQYF. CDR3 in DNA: TGTGCCAGCAGTGAAGTGGGAGGGGAGGACGAGCAGTACTTC.

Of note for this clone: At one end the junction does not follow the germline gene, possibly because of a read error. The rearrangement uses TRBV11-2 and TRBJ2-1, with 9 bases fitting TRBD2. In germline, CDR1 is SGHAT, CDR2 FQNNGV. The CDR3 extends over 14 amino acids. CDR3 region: CASVSSGKYSEQFF. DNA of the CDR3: TGTGCCAGCGTATCTAGCGGGAAATACAGTGAGCAGTTCTTC.

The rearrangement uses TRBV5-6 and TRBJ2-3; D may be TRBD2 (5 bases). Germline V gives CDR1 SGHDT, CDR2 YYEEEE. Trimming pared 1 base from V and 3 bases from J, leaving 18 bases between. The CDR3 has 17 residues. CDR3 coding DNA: TGTGCCAGCAGCTTGCTCGGACCCGGGGAAGGAACAGATACGCAGTATTTT. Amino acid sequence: CASSLLGPGEGTDTQYF.

CDR3 nucleotide sequence: TGTGCCAGCACCCAGGGGGCGAACACCGGGGAGCTGTTTTTT. It translates to CASTQGANTGELFF. The V gene is TRBV3-1 (or the pseudogene TRBV3-2), the J gene TRBJ2-2, with 7 bases lining up with TRBD1. V lost 7 bases, J lost 0 bases, and 2 bases stayed unmatched. CDR3 length equals 14 residues. Looked up from germline, CDR1 is LGHDT and CDR2 is YNNKEL (reference sequence).